What follows is one TCR beta chain and its context. Germline V gives CDR1 MNHEY, CDR2 SVGAGI. Trimming took 6 bases from V and 0 from J, leaving 12 bases between them. The CDR3 totals 15 residues. The protocol was immunoSEQ multiplex PCR, while the TCRdb copy is restricted to in-frame clones and leaves out a portion. The sample lists more than 150,000 clones, roughly 88% occurring once. The data stem from a study of T cell responses to AZD1222 COVID-19 vaccine. The sequencing used peripheral blood, collected on day 0 of AZD1222 vaccination. The chain combines TRBV6-5 with TRBJ1-5; maybe TRBD1 (6 bases). The sequence came from an adult in good health. CDR3 DNA sequence: TGTGCCAGCAGCCAACAGGGTAATAGCAATCAGCCCCAGCATTTT. Its translation: CASSQQGNSNQPQHF.